The 3 T cell receptor beta chains given below trace back to one sample, sequenced in a study of beta chain features in type 1 diabetes. The study's findings and limits: The study found moderately but significantly shorter TCRB CDR3s in all four CD4+ subsets of Type 1 diabetes patients.

The antigens of these receptors remain unknown. cDNA synthesis used the whole RNA isolate, giving expressed TCRB sequences. The table came from immunoSEQ multiplex PCR; TCRdb's copy has only in-frame clones and leaves some out. The sample holds over 150,000 clones, approximately 10% seen once. Sequencing used central memory CD4+ T cells from blood. Receptor source: a man aged 25 to 40 with type 1 diabetes.

This clone was picked up a small number of times. V gene TRBV15 combines with J gene TRBJ1-5; the D gene is possibly TRBD1 (6 bases). Germline V gene data show CDR1 as LNHNV and CDR2 as YYDKDF (reference sequence). V gave up 1 base and J gave up 6 bases, with 7 bases separating them. The CDR3 consists of 13 residues. The CDR3 loop is CATSRVGGQPQHF. CDR3 coding DNA: TGTGCCACCAGCAGAGTAGGGGGTCAGCCCCAGCATTTT. The variable domain in full, with the rest retrieved from reference TRBV15 and TRBJ1-5, is DAMVIQNPRYQVTQFGKPVTLSCSQTLNHNVMYWYQQKSSQAPKLLFHYYDKDFNNEADTPDNFQSRRPNTSFCFLDIRSPGLGDTAMYLCATSRVGGQPQHFGDGTRLSIL.

This clone was detected a few times. The chain links TRBV5-4 to TRBJ1-1; maybe TRBD1 (5 bases). V gave up 3 bases and J gave up 3 bases, with 15 bases separating them. Per the germline V gene, CDR1 is SGHNT and CDR2 is YYREEE (reference sequence). The CDR3 runs 15 residues. The CDR3, as DNA: TGTGCCAGCAGCTCGAAGGGGTCTGGGGACACTGAAGCTTTCTTT. Amino acids: CASSSKGSGDTEAFF.

The J gene is TRBJ2-6, the V gene TRBV11-2; D is undetermined. There are 14 residues in the CDR3. V lost 2 bases to trimming and J lost 0 bases, with 2 bases between them. The germline V gene has CDR1 SGHAT and CDR2 FQNNGV. CDR3 protein: CASSLYSGANVLTF. The CDR3, as DNA: TGTGCCAGCAGCTTATACTCTGGGGCCAACGTCCTGACTTTC.